The clone carrying this T cell receptor beta chain showed up many times. Unique molecular identifiers (one per individual cDNA molecule) were attached. One entry per CDR3 protein, called by TCRdb with MiXCR from the 5' RACE reads. Here the sample spans 70,000 to 95,000 distinct CDR3 sequences, around 11% being singletons. The germline V gene has CDR1 SQVTM and CDR2 ANQGSEA. The CDR3 extends over 12 amino acids. V lost 7 bases, J lost 4 bases, and 13 bases lay in between. This record belongs to a study of early T cells in non-severe SARS-CoV-2 infection. The sequence came from an adult who was a healthcare worker with PCR-confirmed SARS-CoV-2 infection or an uninfected control (not recorded which). The chain recombines TRBV29-1 with TRBJ2-5, with TRBD1 as a possible D gene (6 bases). Sequences were obtained from whole blood. CDR3 sequence (DNA): TGCAGCGGGAGAACAGGGCCAGAGACCCAGTACTTC. Translating it yields CSGRTGPETQYF.